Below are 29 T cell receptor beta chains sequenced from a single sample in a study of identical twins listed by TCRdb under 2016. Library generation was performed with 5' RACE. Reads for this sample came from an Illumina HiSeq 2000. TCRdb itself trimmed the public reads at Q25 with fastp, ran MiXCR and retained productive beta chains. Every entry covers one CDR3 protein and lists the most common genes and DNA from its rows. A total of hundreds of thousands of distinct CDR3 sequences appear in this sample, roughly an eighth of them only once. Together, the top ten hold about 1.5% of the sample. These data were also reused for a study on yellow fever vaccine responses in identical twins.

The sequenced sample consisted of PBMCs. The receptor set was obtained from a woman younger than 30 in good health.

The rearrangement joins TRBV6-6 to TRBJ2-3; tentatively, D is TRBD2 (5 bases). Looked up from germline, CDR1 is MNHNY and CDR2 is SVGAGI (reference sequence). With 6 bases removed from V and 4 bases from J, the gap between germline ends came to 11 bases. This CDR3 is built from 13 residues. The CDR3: CASSILGADTQYF. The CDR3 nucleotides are TGTGCCAGCAGCATACTAGGTGCAGATACGCAGTATTTT.

The chain's CDR3 is CASSLSQAANNEQFF. The CDR3 nucleotides are TGTGCCAGCAGTTTATCACAGGCTGCTAACAATGAGCAGTTCTTC. The rearrangement links TRBV12-3 or TRBV12-4 to TRBJ2-1, with D possibly TRBD1 on 5 matching bases. Trimming removed 2 bases at V and 5 bases at J, with 13 bases between. The CDR3 runs 15 residues.

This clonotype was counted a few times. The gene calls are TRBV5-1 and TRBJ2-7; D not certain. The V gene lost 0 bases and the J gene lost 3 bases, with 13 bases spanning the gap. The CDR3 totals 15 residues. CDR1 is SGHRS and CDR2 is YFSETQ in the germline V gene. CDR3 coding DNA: TGCGCCAGCAGCTTGGTAGCTCCCTCTCTCTACGAGCAGTACTTC. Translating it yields CASSLVAPSLYEQYF.

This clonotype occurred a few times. CDR3: CASSLRGELGPTDTQYF. The CDR3 nucleotides read TGTGCCAGCAGCTTAAGGGGCGAACTAGGCCCCACAGATACGCAGTATTTT. This chain uses TRBV13 with TRBJ2-3; D assignment may be TRBD1 or TRBD2 (5 bases each). The CDR3 has 17 residues. Germline values: CDR1 PRHDT, CDR2 FYEKMQ (reference sequence). The V end was cut by 2 bases, the J end by 2 bases, with 17 bases between.

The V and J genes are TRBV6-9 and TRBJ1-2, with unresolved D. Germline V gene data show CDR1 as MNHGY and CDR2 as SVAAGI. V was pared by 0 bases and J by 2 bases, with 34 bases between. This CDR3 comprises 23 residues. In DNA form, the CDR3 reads TGTGCCAGCAGTTATTCGGCGGGCCATATCCAAGGACCGGCAAAAGGTGCCAACTATGGCTACACCTTC. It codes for CASSYSAGHIQGPAKGANYGYTF.

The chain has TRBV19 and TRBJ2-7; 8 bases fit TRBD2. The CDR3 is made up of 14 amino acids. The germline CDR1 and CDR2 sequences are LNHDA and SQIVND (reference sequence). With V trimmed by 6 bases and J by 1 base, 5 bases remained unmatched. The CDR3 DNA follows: TGTGCCAGTAGCTCCAAGCGGGAGTCCTACGAGCAGTACTTC. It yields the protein CASSSKRESYEQYF. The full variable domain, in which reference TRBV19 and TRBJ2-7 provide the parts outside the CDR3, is DGGITQSPKYLFRKEGQNVTLSCEQNLNHDAMYWYRQDPGQGLRLIYYSQIVNDFQKGDIAEGYSVSREKKESFPLTVTSAQKNPTAFYLCASSSKRESYEQYFGPGTRLTVT.

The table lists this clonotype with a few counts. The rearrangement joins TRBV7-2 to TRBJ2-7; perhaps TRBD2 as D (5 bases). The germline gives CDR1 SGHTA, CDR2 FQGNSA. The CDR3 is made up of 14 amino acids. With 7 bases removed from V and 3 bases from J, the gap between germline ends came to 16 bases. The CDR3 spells CASTTISAGYEQYF. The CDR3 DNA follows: TGTGCCAGCACCACGATTAGCGCGGGCTACGAGCAGTACTTC.

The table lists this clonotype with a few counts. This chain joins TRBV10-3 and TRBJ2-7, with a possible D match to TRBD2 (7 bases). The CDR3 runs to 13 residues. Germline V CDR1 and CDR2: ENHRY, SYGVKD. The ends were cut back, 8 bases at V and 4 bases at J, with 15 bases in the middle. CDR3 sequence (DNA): TGTGCCATCGGGGGCGGGGGCGATTACGAGCAGTACGTC. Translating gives CAIGGGGDYEQYV.

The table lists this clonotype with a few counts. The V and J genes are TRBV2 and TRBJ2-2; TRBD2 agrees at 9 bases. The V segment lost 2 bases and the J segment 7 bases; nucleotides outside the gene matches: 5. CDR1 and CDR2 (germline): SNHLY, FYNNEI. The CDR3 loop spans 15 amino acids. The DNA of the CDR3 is TGTGCCAGCAGTGAACCTAGCGGGATTGTCGGGGAGCTGTTTTTT. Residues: CASSEPSGIVGELFF.

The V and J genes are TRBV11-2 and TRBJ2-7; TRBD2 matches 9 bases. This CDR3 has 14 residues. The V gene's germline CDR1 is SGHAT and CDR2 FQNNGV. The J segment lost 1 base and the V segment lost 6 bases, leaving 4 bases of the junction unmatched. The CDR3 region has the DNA TGTGCCAGCAGGCGGGGGGGATCTTCCTACGAGCAGTACGTC. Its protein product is CASRRGGSSYEQYV.

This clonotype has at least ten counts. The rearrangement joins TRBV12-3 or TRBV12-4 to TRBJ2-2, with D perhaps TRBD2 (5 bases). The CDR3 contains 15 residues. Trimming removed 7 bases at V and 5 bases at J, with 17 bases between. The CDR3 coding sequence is TGTGCCAGCACTTGGGAGCTATTGGGAACCGGGGAGCTGTTTTTT. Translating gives CASTWELLGTGELFF.

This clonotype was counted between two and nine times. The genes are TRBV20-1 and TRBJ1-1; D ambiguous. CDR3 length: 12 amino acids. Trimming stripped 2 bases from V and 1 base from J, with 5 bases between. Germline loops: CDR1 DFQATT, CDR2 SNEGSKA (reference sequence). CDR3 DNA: TGCAGTGCTAGATGGGGGAACACTGAAGCTTTCTTT. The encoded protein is CSARWGNTEAFF.

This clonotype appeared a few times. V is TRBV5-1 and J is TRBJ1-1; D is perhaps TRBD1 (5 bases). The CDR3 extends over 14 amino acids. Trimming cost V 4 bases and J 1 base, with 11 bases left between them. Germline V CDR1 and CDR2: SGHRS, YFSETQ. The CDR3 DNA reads TGCGCCAGCAGCGTCGGACACGCGAACACTGAAGCTTTCTTT. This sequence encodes CASSVGHANTEAFF.

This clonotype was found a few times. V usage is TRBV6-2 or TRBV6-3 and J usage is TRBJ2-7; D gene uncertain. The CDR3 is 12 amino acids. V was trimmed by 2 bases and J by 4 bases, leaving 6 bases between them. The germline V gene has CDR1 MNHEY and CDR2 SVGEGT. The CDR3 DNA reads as TGTGCCAGCAGTTACGGGCGATACGAGCAGTACTTC. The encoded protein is CASSYGRYEQYF.

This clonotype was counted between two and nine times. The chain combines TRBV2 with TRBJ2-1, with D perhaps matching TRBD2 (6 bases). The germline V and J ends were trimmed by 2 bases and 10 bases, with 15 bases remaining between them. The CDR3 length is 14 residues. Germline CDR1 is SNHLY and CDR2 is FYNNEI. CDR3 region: CASSESSGSIEQFF. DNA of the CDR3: TGTGCCAGCAGTGAATCCAGCGGGTCCATAGAGCAGTTCTTC.

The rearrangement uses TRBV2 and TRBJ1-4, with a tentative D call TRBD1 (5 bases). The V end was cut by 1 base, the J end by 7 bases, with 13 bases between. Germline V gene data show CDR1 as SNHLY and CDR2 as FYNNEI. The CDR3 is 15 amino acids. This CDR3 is CASSEGRGSGEKLFF. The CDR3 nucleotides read TGTGCCAGCAGTGAAGGGCGGGGGTCGGGTGAAAAACTGTTTTTT. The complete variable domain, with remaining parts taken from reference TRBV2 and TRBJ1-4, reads EPEVTQTPSHQVTQMGQEVILRCVPISNHLYFYWYRQILGQKVEFLVSFYNNEISEKSEIFDDQFSVERPDGSNFTLKIRSTKLEDSAMYFCASSEGRGSGEKLFFGSGTQLSVL.

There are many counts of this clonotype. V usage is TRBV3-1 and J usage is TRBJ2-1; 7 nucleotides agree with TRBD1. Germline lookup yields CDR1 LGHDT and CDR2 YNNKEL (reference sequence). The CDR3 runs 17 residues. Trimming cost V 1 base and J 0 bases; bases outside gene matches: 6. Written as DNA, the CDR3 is TGTGCCAGCAGCCAAGTAGCACAGGGGAGCTCCTACAATGAGCAGTTCTTC. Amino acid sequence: CASSQVAQGSSYNEQFF.

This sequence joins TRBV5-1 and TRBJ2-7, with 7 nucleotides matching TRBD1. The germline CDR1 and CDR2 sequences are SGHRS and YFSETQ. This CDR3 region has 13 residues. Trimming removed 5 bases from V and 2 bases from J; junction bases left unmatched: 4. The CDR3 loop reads CASSGQVTYEQYF. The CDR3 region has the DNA TGCGCCAGCAGTGGACAGGTAACCTACGAGCAGTACTTC.

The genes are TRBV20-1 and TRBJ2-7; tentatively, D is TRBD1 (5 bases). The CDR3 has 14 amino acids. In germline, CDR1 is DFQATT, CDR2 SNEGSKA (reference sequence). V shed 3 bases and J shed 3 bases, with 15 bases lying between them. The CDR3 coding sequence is TGCAGTGCTAGGCGGCTAAAAGGGGTCTACGAGCAGTACTTC. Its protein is CSARRLKGVYEQYF.

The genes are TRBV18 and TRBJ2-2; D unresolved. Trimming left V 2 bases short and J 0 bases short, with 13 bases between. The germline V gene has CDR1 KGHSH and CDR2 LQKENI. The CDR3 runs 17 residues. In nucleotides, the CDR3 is TGTGCCAGCTCACCAGGCTACGTACCCCCGAACACCGGGGAGCTGTTTTTT. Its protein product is CASSPGYVPPNTGELFF. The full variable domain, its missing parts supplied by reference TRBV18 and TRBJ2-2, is NAGVMQNPRHLVRRRGQEARLRCSPMKGHSHVYWYRQLPEEGLKFMVYLQKENIIDESGMPKERFSAEFPKEGPSILRIQQVVRGDSAAYFCASSPGYVPPNTGELFFGEGSRLTVL.

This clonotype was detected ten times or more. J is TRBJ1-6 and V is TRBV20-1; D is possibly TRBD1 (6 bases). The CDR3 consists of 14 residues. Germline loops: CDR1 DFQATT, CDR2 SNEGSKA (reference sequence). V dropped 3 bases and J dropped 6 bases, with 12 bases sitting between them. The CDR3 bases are TGCAGTGCTAGCAGACAGGCCCCTAATTCACCCCTCCACTTT. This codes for CSASRQAPNSPLHF.

The CDR3 protein is CASSPHRTGTSGTYEQFF. For the CDR3, the DNA is TGTGCCAGCAGCCCGCACCGAACCGGGACTAGCGGGACCTATGAGCAGTTCTTC. The V gene is TRBV11-2, the J gene TRBJ2-1; 13 positions match TRBD2. Germline V lookup: CDR1 SGHAT, CDR2 FQNNGV. Trimming at V came to 5 bases and at J to 8 bases, leaving 15 bases not matched to a gene. The CDR3 sequence is 18 residues long.

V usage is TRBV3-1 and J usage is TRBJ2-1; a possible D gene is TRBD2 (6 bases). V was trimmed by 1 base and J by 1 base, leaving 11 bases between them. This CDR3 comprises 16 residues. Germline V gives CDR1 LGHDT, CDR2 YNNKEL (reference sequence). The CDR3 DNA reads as TGTGCCAGCAGCCAAGGGAGGGTAGTGTCCTACAATGAGCAGTTCTTC. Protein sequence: CASSQGRVVSYNEQFF.

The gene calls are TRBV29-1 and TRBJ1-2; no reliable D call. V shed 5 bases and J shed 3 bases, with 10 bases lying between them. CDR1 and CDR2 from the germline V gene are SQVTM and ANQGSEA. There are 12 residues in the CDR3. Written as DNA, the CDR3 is TGCAGCGTTCTCAGCGCGGACTATGGCTACACCTTC. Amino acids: CSVLSADYGYTF.

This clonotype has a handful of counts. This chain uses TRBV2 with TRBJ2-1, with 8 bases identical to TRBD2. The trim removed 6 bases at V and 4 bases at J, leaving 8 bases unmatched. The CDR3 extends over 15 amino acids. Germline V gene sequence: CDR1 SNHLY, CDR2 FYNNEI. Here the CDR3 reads CASRTTSATYNEQFF. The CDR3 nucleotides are TGTGCCAGCAGAACGACTAGCGCAACTTACAATGAGCAGTTCTTC.

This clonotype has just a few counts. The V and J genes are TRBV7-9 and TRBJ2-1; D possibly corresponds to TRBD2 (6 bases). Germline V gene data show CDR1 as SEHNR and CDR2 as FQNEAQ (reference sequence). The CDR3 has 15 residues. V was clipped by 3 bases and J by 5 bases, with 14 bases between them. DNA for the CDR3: TGTGCCAGCAGCTTGGGCGGGATAGGGGACAATGAGCAGTTCTTC. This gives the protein CASSLGGIGDNEQFF.

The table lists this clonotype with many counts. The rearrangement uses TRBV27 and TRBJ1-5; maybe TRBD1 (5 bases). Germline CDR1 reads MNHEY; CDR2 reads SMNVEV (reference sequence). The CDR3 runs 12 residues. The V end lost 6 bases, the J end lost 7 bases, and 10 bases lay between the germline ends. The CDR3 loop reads CASSHGDQPQHF. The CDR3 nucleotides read TGTGCCAGCAGCCACGGGGACCAGCCCCAGCATTTT.

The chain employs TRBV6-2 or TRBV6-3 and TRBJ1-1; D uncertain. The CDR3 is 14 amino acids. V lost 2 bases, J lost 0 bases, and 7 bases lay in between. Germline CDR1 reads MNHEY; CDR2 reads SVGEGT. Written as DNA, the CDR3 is TGTGCCAGCAGTTACCAACATTTGAACACTGAAGCTTTCTTT. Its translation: CASSYQHLNTEAFF.

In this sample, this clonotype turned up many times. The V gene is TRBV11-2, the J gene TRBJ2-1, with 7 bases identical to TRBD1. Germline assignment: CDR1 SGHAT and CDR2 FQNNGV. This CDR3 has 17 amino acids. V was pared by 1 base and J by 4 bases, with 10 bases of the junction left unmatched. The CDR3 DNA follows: TGTGCCAGCAGCTTAGTGTCCCAATACAGGGGTTACAATGAGCAGTTCTTC. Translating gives CASSLVSQYRGYNEQFF.